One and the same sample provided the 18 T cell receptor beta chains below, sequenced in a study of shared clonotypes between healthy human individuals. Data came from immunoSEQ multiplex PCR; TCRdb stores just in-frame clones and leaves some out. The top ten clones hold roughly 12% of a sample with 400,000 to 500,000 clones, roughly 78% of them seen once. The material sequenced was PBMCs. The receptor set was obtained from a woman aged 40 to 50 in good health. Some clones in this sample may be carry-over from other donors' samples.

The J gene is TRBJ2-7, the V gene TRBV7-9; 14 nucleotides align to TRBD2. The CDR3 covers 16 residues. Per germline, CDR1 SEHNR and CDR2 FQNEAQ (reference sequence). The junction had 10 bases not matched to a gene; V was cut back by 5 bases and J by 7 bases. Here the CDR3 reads CASSEGTSGSLGEQYF. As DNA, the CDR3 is TGTGCCAGCAGCGAAGGGACTAGCGGGAGCCTGGGAGAGCAGTACTTC.

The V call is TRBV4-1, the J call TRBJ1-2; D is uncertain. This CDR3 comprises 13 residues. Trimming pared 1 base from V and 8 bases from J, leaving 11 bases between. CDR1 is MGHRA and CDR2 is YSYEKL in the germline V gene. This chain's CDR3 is CASSQVAIRGYTF. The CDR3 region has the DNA TGCGCCAGCAGCCAAGTAGCCATTAGGGGCTACACCTTC.

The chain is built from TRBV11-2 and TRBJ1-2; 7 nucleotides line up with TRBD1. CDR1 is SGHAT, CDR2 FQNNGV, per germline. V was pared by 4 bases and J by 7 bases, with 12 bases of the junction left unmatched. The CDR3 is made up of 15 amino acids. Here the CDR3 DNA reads TGTGCCAGCAGCTCCACCTGGGACAGTTTGGTTGGCTACACCTTC. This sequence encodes CASSSTWDSLVGYTF.

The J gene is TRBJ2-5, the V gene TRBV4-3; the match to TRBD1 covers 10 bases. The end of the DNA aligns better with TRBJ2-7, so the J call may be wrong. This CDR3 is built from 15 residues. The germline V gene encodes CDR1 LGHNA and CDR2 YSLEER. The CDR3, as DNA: TGCGCCAGCAGCCGGGACGGGACAGGGGCCTACGAGCAGTACTTC. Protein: CASSRDGTGAYEQYF.

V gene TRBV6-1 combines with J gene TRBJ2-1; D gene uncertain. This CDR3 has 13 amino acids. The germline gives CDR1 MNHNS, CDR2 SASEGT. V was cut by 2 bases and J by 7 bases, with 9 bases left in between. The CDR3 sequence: CASSELGFNEQFF. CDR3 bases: TGTGCCAGCAGTGAATTAGGGTTTAATGAGCAGTTCTTC.

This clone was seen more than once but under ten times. CDR3 loop: CASSSTTSGRPIYNEQFF. CDR3 bases: TGTGCCAGCAGCTCCACGACTAGCGGGAGGCCAATCTACAATGAGCAGTTCTTC. The rearrangement joins TRBV7-6 to TRBJ2-1, with 13 bases that match TRBD2. The CDR3 extends over 18 amino acids. Germline values: CDR1 SGHVS, CDR2 FNYEAQ. V shed 4 bases, J shed 3 bases, and the junction held 9 bases outside the gene matches.

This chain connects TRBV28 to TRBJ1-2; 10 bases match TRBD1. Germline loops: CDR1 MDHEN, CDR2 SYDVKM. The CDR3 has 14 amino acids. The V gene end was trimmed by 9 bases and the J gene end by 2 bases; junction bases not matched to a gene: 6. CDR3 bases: TGTGCCAGTCTAGGGGGACAGGGGAACTATGGCTACACCTTC. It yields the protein CASLGGQGNYGYTF.

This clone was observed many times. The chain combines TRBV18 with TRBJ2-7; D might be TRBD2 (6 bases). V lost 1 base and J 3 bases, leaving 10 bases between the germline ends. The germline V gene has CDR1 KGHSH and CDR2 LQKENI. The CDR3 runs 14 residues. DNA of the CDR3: TGTGCCAGCTCACCACGAGGGAGGTTCTACGAGCAGTACTTC. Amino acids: CASSPRGRFYEQYF.

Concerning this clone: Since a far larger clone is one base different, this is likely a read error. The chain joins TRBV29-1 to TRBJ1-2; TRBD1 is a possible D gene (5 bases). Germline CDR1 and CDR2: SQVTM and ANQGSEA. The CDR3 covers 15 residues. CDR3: CSVDGGARANYGYAF. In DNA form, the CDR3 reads TGCAGCGTTGATGGAGGGGCAAGAGCTAACTATGGCTACGCCTTC.

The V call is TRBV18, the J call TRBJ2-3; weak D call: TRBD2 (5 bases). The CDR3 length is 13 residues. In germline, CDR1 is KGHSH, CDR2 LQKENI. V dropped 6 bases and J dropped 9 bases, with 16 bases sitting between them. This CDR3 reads CASSPRTERTQYF. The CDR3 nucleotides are TGTGCCAGCTCCCCGCGAACAGAGCGGACGCAGTATTTT.

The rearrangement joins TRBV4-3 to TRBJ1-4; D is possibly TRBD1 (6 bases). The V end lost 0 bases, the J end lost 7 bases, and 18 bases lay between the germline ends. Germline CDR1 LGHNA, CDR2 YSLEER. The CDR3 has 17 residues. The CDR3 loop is CASSQDPSVTGREKLFF. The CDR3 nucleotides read TGCGCCAGCAGCCAAGATCCCTCGGTGACAGGTCGTGAAAAACTGTTTTTT.

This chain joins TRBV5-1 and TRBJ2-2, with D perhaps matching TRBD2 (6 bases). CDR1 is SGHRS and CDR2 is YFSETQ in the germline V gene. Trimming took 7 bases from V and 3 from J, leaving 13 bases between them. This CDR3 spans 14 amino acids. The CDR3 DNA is TGCGCCAGCGGGGGAGGCACTGACACCGGGGAGCTGTTTTTT. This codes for CASGGGTDTGELFF.

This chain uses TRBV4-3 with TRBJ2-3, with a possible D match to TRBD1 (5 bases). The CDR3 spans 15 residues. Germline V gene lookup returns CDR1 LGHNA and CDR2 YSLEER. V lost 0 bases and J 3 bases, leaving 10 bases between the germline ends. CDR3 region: CASSQDFQGTDTQYF. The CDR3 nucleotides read TGCGCCAGCAGCCAAGATTTCCAGGGTACAGATACGCAGTATTTT.

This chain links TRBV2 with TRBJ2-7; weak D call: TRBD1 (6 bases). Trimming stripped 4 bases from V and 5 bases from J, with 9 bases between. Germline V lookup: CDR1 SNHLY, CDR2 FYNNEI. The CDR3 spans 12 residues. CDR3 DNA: TGTGCCAGCAGTGGGGGGCGAGACGAGCAGTACTTC. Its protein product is CASSGGRDEQYF.

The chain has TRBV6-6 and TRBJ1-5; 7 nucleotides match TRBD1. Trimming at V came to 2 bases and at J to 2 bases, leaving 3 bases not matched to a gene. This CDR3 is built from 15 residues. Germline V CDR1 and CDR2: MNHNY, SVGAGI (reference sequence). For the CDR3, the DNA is TGTGCCAGCAGTTACGGAGACAGGGGCAATCAGCCCCAGCATTTT. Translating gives CASSYGDRGNQPQHF.

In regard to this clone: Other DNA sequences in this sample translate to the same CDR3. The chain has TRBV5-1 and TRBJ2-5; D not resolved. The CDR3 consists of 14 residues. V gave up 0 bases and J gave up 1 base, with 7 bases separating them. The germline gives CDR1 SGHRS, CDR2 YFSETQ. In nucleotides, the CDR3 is TGCGCCAGCAGCTTGGCCCCCCCCCAAGAGACCCAGTACTTC. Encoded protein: CASSLAPPQETQYF.

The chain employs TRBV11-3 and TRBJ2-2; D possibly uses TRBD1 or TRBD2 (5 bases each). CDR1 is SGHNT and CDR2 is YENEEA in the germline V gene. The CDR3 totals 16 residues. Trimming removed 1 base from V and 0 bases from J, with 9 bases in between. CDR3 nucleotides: TGTGCCAGCAGCTTAGGAGGGACCGCGAACACCGGGGAGCTGTTTTTT. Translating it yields CASSLGGTANTGELFF.

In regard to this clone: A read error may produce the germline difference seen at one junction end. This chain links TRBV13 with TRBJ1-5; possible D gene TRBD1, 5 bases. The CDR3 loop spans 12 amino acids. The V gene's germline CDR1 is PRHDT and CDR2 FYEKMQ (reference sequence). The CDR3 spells CASSRGNQSQHF. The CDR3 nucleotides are TGTGCCAGCAGCAGGGGCAATCAGTCCCAGCATTTT.